This T cell receptor (beta chain) came from a study of early T cells in non-severe SARS-CoV-2 infection. This clonotype was observed a few times. Unique molecular identifiers were attached to individual cDNA molecules. TCRdb ran MiXCR on the 5' RACE reads and lists one entry per CDR3 protein. The table records approximately 90,000 distinct CDR3 sequences, roughly 12% of them present only once. The CDR3 consists of 12 residues. V lost 7 bases to trimming and J lost 2 bases, with 11 bases between them. The germline V gene encodes CDR1 SQVTM and CDR2 ANQGSEA. The rearrangement links TRBV29-1 to TRBJ1-1; no reliable D call. The sequence came from an adult who was a healthcare worker with PCR-confirmed SARS-CoV-2 infection or an uninfected control (not recorded which). The specimen comprised whole blood, sampled at baseline. The CDR3 sequence is CSGNGVNTEAFF. The CDR3 coding sequence is TGCAGCGGAAACGGGGTCAACACTGAAGCTTTCTTT. The whole variable domain, remainder taken from reference TRBV29-1 and TRBJ1-1, is SAVISQKPSRDICQRGTSLTIQCQVDSQVTMMFWYRQQPGQSLTLIATANQGSEATYESGFVIDKFPISRPNLTFSTLTVSNMSPEDSSIYLCSGNGVNTEAFFGQGTRLTVV.